This passage covers 27 T cell receptor beta chains from one sample sequenced in a study of control samples from healthy donors and cancer patients. Method: immunoSEQ multiplex PCR; TCRdb's copy keeps in-frame clones and lacks some. The data hold 45,000 to 60,000 clones, with around 95% observed a single time. Input material: blood. These receptors were obtained from a man aged 30 to 45 in good health.

This clone was recorded once. This chain connects TRBV19 to TRBJ1-1; D unresolved. With 2 bases removed from V and 6 bases from J, the gap between germline ends came to 10 bases. CDR1 is LNHDA and CDR2 is SQIVND in the germline V gene (reference sequence). The CDR3 extends over 13 amino acids. The CDR3 reads CASSIFSRSEAFF. DNA of the CDR3: TGTGCCAGTAGTATATTTTCCCGGTCTGAAGCTTTCTTT.

V gene TRBV28 combines with J gene TRBJ2-7, with 13 bases that match TRBD2. CDR1 and CDR2 from the germline V gene are MDHEN and SYDVKM. This CDR3 comprises 19 residues. After removal of 5 bases from V and 0 bases from J, the junction contained 13 bases not matched to a gene. The CDR3 DNA follows: TGTGCCAGCAGTCCGACCGTCATCAGGACTAGCGGGAGCTCCTACGAGCAGTACTTC. Protein product: CASSPTVIRTSGSSYEQYF.

The rearrangement joins TRBV19 to TRBJ2-5, with 10 bases aligning to TRBD1. V was clipped by 3 bases and J by 4 bases; unmatched bases: 2. Looked up from germline, CDR1 is LNHDA and CDR2 is SQIVND (reference sequence). This CDR3 comprises 14 residues. The CDR3 DNA reads TGTGCCAGTAGTATTCGGACAGGGGGAGAGACCCAGTACTTC. As protein: CASSIRTGGETQYF.

This rearrangement joins TRBV9 to TRBJ2-3; no reliable D call. The CDR3 length is 15 residues. V was clipped by 0 bases and J by 2 bases, with 10 bases between them. The V gene's germline CDR1 is SGDLS and CDR2 YYNGEE. CDR3 bases: TGTGCCAGCAGCGTAGCTACTCAGTTCACAGATACGCAGTATTTT. Translation gives CASSVATQFTDTQYF.

The chain recombines TRBV24-1 with TRBJ1-2; TRBD1 matches at 8 bases. This CDR3 comprises 19 residues. J lost 6 bases, V lost 3 bases, and 20 bases had no gene match. From germline, CDR1 is KGHDR and CDR2 SFDVKD. The CDR3 spells CATSDPTSRGHGNEDGYTF. The CDR3 bases are TGTGCCACCAGTGATCCGACCTCCAGGGGGCATGGAAATGAGGATGGCTACACCTTC.

CDR3 protein: CASSATGGSGTEAFF. The CDR3 DNA reads TGTGCCAGCAGCGCAACAGGGGGCAGCGGCACTGAAGCTTTCTTT. The rearrangement uses TRBV7-9 and TRBJ1-1; 9 positions agree with TRBD1. From germline, CDR1 is SEHNR and CDR2 FQNEAQ (reference sequence). The CDR3 is 15 residues long. The V and J ends lost 5 bases and 4 bases, in that order; junction bases with no gene match: 8.

The chain links TRBV6-5 to TRBJ2-1, with D perhaps TRBD2 (5 bases). CDR3 length: 12 amino acids. Germline CDR1 reads MNHEY; CDR2 reads SVGAGI. Trimming took off 7 bases at V and 4 bases at J, with 8 bases between the two ends. This CDR3 reads CASTERYNEQFF. The CDR3 bases are TGTGCCAGCACCGAGCGGTACAATGAGCAGTTCTTC.

The V gene is TRBV18, the J gene TRBJ1-1, with TRBD1 matching over 7 bases. Germline loops: CDR1 KGHSH, CDR2 LQKENI. V shed 1 base and J 3 bases; nucleotides not matched to a gene: 2. This CDR3 has 14 amino acids. The CDR3, as DNA: TGTGCCAGCTCACCACGGCAGGGGGACACTGAAGCTTTCTTT. This sequence encodes CASSPRQGDTEAFF.

The chain is built from TRBV11-2 and TRBJ1-6; 8 nucleotides match TRBD1. This CDR3 is built from 15 residues. V shed 5 bases and J 6 bases; nucleotides not matched to a gene: 6. Germline V gives CDR1 SGHAT, CDR2 FQNNGV. The CDR3 loop is CASSLGQGANSPLHF. The CDR3 coding sequence is TGTGCCAGCAGCCTAGGACAGGGTGCTAATTCACCCCTCCACTTT.

The V and J genes are TRBV28 and TRBJ1-6, with a possible D match to TRBD1 (5 bases). The germline V gene encodes CDR1 MDHEN and CDR2 SYDVKM. The CDR3 is 18 residues long. Trimming removed 4 bases at V and 0 bases at J, with 16 bases between. The CDR3 coding sequence is TGTGCCAGCAGTTACACGTCAGGGACGAGCTCCTATAATTCACCCCTCCACTTT. Protein product: CASSYTSGTSSYNSPLHF.

This clone was found once. This rearrangement joins TRBV19 to TRBJ2-1; TRBD1 agrees at 9 bases. CDR3 length: 16 residues. J lost 6 bases, V lost 4 bases, and 10 bases had no gene match. Germline V gives CDR1 LNHDA, CDR2 SQIVND (reference sequence). CDR3 bases: TGTGCCAGTAGTAATTTAAAGGGGACAGGGTCCAATGAGCAGTTCTTC. Amino acid sequence: CASSNLKGTGSNEQFF.

The chain links TRBV27 to TRBJ1-1; 10 bases are a match to TRBD1. Germline V gives CDR1 MNHEY, CDR2 SMNVEV (reference sequence). J lost 3 bases, V lost 10 bases, and 8 bases had no gene match. The CDR3 is 14 residues long. The chain's CDR3 is CATQDRGLYTEAFF. CDR3 in DNA: TGTGCCACCCAAGACAGGGGGCTTTACACTGAAGCTTTCTTT.

This chain connects TRBV12-3 or TRBV12-4 to TRBJ2-2; D possibly corresponds to TRBD2 (6 bases). V shed 3 bases and J shed 6 bases, with 8 bases lying between them. The CDR3 extends over 13 amino acids. The CDR3 region has the DNA TGTGCCAGCAGTTTGGGGGGAGCCGGGGAGCTGTTTTTT. It translates to CASSLGGAGELFF.

This clone was seen more than once but under ten times. The chain joins TRBV5-1 to TRBJ1-5, with 9 bases aligning to TRBD1. The CDR3 sequence is 15 residues long. Looked up from germline, CDR1 is SGHRS and CDR2 is YFSETQ. J lost 2 bases, V lost 1 base, and 1 base had no gene match. Here the CDR3 reads CASSLTGGGNQPQHF. DNA of the CDR3: TGCGCCAGCAGCTTGACAGGGGGCGGCAATCAGCCCCAGCATTTT.

The V and J genes are TRBV6-1 and TRBJ2-7; the match to TRBD1 covers 7 bases. Trimming took 2 bases from V and 5 from J; bases not matched to a gene: 6. The germline V gene encodes CDR1 MNHNS and CDR2 SASEGT. The CDR3 covers 14 residues. CDR3 DNA: TGTGCCAGCAGTGAATACCTAACAGGGGACGAGCAGTACTTC. It yields the protein CASSEYLTGDEQYF.

This clone was counted a few times. The rearrangement uses TRBV19 and TRBJ2-3, with D possibly matching TRBD2 (6 bases). The germline gives CDR1 LNHDA, CDR2 SQIVND (reference sequence). The length of the CDR3 is 18 residues. V lost 4 bases and J 0 bases, leaving 20 bases between the germline ends. CDR3 amino acids: CASSKVVGSDTSTDTQYF. For the CDR3, the DNA is TGTGCCAGTAGTAAGGTGGTCGGGAGTGATACTAGCACAGATACGCAGTATTTT.

The J gene is TRBJ1-1, the V gene TRBV5-4; a possible D gene is TRBD1 (6 bases). The CDR3 length is 14 residues. The germline gives CDR1 SGHNT, CDR2 YYREEE (reference sequence). V was shortened by 7 bases and J by 3 bases, with 16 bases between the two germline ends. The CDR3 sequence is CASSGTSSDTEAFF. CDR3 bases: TGTGCCAGCTCCGGGACAAGCTCAGACACTGAAGCTTTCTTT.

V usage is TRBV7-3 and J usage is TRBJ1-1; perhaps TRBD1 as D (6 bases). Trimming pared 5 bases from V and 4 bases from J, leaving 14 bases between. Germline CDR1 reads SGHTA; CDR2 reads FQGTGA. CDR3 length: 14 amino acids. CDR3 DNA: TGTGCCAGCAGCCCCGGGGGGGGCCCCACTGAAGCTTTCTTT. This translates into CASSPGGGPTEAFF. The entire variable domain, with the rest obtained from reference TRBV7-3 and TRBJ1-1, is as follows: GAGVSQTPSNKVTEKGKYVELRCDPISGHTALYWYRQSLGQGPEFLIYFQGTGAADDSGLPNDRFFAVRPEGSVSTLKIQRTERGDSAVYLCASSPGGGPTEAFFGQGTRLTVV.

The chain uses TRBV18 and TRBJ2-7, with a possible D match to TRBD1 (6 bases). Germline V gives CDR1 KGHSH, CDR2 LQKENI. The CDR3 sequence is 13 residues long. V was clipped by 4 bases and J by 3 bases, with 10 bases between them. For the CDR3, the DNA is TGTGCCAGCTCACGACAGGACAGCTACGAGCAGTACTTC. Protein product: CASSRQDSYEQYF. The full variable domain, its missing parts supplied by reference TRBV18 and TRBJ2-7, is NAGVMQNPRHLVRRRGQEARLRCSPMKGHSHVYWYRQLPEEGLKFMVYLQKENIIDESGMPKERFSAEFPKEGPSILRIQQVVRGDSAAYFCASSRQDSYEQYFGPGTRLTVT.

Sample share makes this clone medium-sized. The V call is TRBV6-4, the J call TRBJ2-3, with D unresolved. CDR1 is MRHNA, CDR2 SNTAGT, per germline. The V and J ends lost 0 bases and 2 bases respectively, with 3 bases between them. CDR3 size: 13 residues. Here the CDR3 DNA reads TGTGCCAGCAGTGACTCAGACACAGATACGCAGTATTTT. It specifies CASSDSDTDTQYF.

The genes are TRBV5-4 and TRBJ1-6; D perhaps matches TRBD1 (5 bases). This CDR3 spans 15 amino acids. Germline V CDR1 and CDR2: SGHNT, YYREEE (reference sequence). V was trimmed by 0 bases and J by 7 bases, leaving 11 bases between them. The CDR3 loop is CASSLVGQLNSPLHF. Written as DNA, the CDR3 is TGTGCCAGCAGCTTGGTGGGGCAGCTAAATTCACCCCTCCACTTT.

CDR3 DNA sequence: TGTGCCAGTAGCGGGGGGCGTAACACCGGGGAGCTGTTTTTT. It translates to CASSGGRNTGELFF. The chain joins TRBV19 to TRBJ2-2; maybe TRBD2 (7 bases). V was cut by 6 bases and J by 2 bases, with 10 bases left in between. CDR1 is LNHDA, CDR2 SQIVND, per germline (reference sequence). This CDR3 has 14 amino acids.

This chain joins TRBV29-1 and TRBJ2-5; D gene unclear. The V gene's germline CDR1 is SQVTM and CDR2 ANQGSEA. CDR3 length: 12 amino acids. Trimming took 3 bases from V and 4 from J, leaving 9 bases between them. CDR3 nucleotide sequence: TGCAGCGTTGAGGTCCTGGGAGAGACCCAGTACTTC. Protein product: CSVEVLGETQYF.

This clone was observed a single time. The chain joins TRBV7-9 to TRBJ2-1, with 10 bases matching TRBD2. CDR1 and CDR2 from the germline V gene are SEHNR and FQNEAQ (reference sequence). The CDR3 runs 17 residues. V gave up 7 bases and J gave up 5 bases; unmatched junction bases: 14. CDR3 bases: TGTGCCAGCATCCCCACCTATGGACTAGCGGTAAACAATGAGCAGTTCTTC. It specifies CASIPTYGLAVNNEQFF. Looking up the rest from reference TRBV7-9 and TRBJ2-1 gives the full variable domain: DTGVSQNPRHKITKRGQNVTFRCDPISEHNRLYWYRQTLGQGPEFLTYFQNEAQLEKSRLLSDRFSAERPKGSFSTLEIQRTEQGDSAMYLCASIPTYGLAVNNEQFFGPGTRLTVL.

V usage is TRBV7-3 and J usage is TRBJ2-1; maybe TRBD1 (5 bases). Trimming removed 5 bases at V and 0 bases at J, with 14 bases between. This CDR3 comprises 16 residues. The V gene's germline CDR1 is SGHTA and CDR2 FQGTGA. The CDR3 DNA sequence: TGTGCCAGCAGCGACAGACTCGTTCGCTCCTACAATGAGCAGTTCTTC. Translated: CASSDRLVRSYNEQFF.

The V gene is TRBV5-4, the J gene TRBJ2-3, with 7 bases identical to TRBD2. Germline V gene sequence: CDR1 SGHNT, CDR2 YYREEE (reference sequence). The CDR3 runs 14 residues. V trimming: 2 bases; J trimming: 0 bases; junction bases outside the gene matches: 0. CDR3 DNA sequence: TGTGCCAGCAGCTTTAGCGGGAGCACAGATACGCAGTATTTT. It specifies CASSFSGSTDTQYF.

The CDR3 loop is CASSPPDRVREKLFF. Written as DNA, the CDR3 is TGTGCCAGCTCACCACCGGACAGGGTGAGGGAAAAACTGTTTTTT. This chain connects TRBV18 to TRBJ1-4, with 8 bases that match TRBD1. Germline values: CDR1 KGHSH, CDR2 LQKENI. V was pared by 0 bases and J by 8 bases, with 5 bases of the junction left unmatched. The CDR3 sequence is 15 residues long.